This T cell receptor (beta chain) was identified during a study of regulatory T cells in long-lasting Graves disease. Study observations and caveats: Persistent disease was associated with favored TRBV28 usage and with favored use of TRBJ1-2 and TRBJ2-5.

Time point specified: newly diagnosed GD, antithyroid drugs for less than 3 months. PBMCs were the source of the RNA used for TCR sequencing. TCR beta libraries were built with iRepertoire HTBI primers and Arm-PCR of CDR3 regions. A single record per CDR3 protein comes from TCRdb applying MiXCR to the multiplex PCR reads. The table records around 450,000 distinct CDR3 sequences, 15% of them present only once. Germline trimming cut 6 bases from V and 4 bases from J; bases unmatched to any gene: 6. The CDR3 runs 15 residues. Many counts were recorded for this clonotype. Its antigen is as yet unknown. These data were likewise used in another study, on T cells in Graves' hyperthyroidism and ophthalmopathy. That study adds: Over 18 months, lack of ophthalmopathy progression marked Graves' hyperthyroidism as stable. For the diagnoses, clinical symptoms, serum thyroxine and TRAb, thyroid ultrasound and orbital computed tomography were used. First-round RT-PCR with HTBI primers amplified the TCR CDR3 region.

This chain connects TRBV12-3 or TRBV12-4 to TRBJ2-1; TRBD2 matches 10 bases. Sequencing was performed on peripheral blood mononuclear cells (PBMCs), taken at new diagnosis, from a patient treated with antithyroid drugs. This receptor was taken from a woman under 40 with Graves disease. CDR3 amino acids: CASSSTSGAYNEQFF. DNA for the CDR3: TGTGCCAGCAGCTCAACTAGCGGGGCATACAATGAGCAGTTCTTC.